One T cell receptor (beta chain) is described in this entry. Antigen unknown. Being one base from a much bigger clone, this may be a read error. Looked up from germline, CDR1 is SQVTM and CDR2 is ANQGSEA. The CDR3 loop spans 12 amino acids. Naive CD4+ T cells were purified with Tregs depleted by CD25. Study outcomes and limitations: In terms of TCR gene usage, tumor memory CD4+ T cells clustered together with blood and lymph node memory CD4+ cells, as well as with lymph node naive CD4+ cells.

Constant-region reverse primers amplified full-length variable regions, followed by semi-nested Nested Universal Primer A PCR. TCRdb fed the 5' RACE reads into MiXCR, producing one record per CDR3 protein. The data hold 20,000 to 25,000 distinct CDR3 sequences, with roughly 29% observed a single time. The chain uses TRBV29-1 and TRBJ1-1; 9 bases are shared with TRBD1. The TCR originated in a female donor with breast cancer. Material: tumor-infiltrating naive CD4+ T cells sorted from the breast tumor. Specified subset: naive CD4+ T cells, CD4+CD45RA+CD25-. The CDR3 DNA is TGCGGCGTGACAGGGGGGAACACTGAAGCTTTCTTT. Translation gives CGVTGGNTEAFF.